The text below deals with one T cell receptor beta chain. What it binds is not known. The TCR beta cDNA libraries carried unique molecular identifiers. Each CDR3 protein gets one entry after TCRdb re-called the PCR reads with MiXCR. The table records hundreds of thousands of distinct CDR3 sequences, about 27% of them present only once. These data belong to a study of post-analysis software for immune sequencing data. Germline V gene data show CDR1 as KGHDR and CDR2 as SFDVKD. The CDR3 is 11 amino acids. Trimming stripped 7 bases from V and 3 bases from J, with 4 bases between. Findings and caveats of the study: Patients had higher frequencies than controls of roughly five TRBV segments, including TRBV5-6, TRBV5-1 and TRBV20-1. Strong co-clustering by F measure was seen for same-batch samples.

The receptor's source is a girl under 18 with multiple sclerosis. The sample was blood. V usage is TRBV24-1 and J usage is TRBJ2-3; D gene uncertain. CDR3 sequence reads: CATSATDTQYF. DNA for the CDR3: TGTGCCACCAGCGCGACAGATACGCAGTATTTT.